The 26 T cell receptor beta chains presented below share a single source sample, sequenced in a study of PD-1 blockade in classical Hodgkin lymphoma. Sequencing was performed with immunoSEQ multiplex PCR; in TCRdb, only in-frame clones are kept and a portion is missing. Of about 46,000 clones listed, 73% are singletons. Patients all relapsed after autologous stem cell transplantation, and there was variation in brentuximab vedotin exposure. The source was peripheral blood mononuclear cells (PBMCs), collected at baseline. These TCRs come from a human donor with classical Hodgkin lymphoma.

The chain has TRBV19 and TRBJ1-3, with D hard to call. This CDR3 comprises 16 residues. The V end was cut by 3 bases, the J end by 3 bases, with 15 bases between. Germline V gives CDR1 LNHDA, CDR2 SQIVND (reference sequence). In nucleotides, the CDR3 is TGTGCCAGTAGTATGGTCCTGGGAAATGGTGGAAACACCATATATTTT. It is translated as CASSMVLGNGGNTIYF.

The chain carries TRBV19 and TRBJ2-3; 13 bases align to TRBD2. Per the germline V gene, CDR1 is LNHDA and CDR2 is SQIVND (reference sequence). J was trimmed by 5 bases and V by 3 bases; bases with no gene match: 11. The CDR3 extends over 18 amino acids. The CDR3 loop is CASSIPSLAGGPGDTQYF. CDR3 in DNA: TGTGCCAGTAGTATTCCCTCACTAGCGGGGGGGCCAGGAGATACGCAGTATTTT.

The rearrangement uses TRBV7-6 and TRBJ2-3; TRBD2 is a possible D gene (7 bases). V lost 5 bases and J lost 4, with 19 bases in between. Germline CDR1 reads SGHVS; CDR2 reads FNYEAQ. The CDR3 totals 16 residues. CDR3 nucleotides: TGTGCCAGCAGCCCTAGGGTGTCGGGGGGCGCAGATACGCAGTATTTT. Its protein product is CASSPRVSGGADTQYF.

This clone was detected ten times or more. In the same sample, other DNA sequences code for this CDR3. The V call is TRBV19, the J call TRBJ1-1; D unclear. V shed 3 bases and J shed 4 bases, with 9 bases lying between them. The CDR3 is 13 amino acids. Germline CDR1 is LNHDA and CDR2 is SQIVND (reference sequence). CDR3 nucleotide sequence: TGTGCCAGTAGTATCCAAGGGCGCACTGAAGCTTTCTTT. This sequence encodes CASSIQGRTEAFF.

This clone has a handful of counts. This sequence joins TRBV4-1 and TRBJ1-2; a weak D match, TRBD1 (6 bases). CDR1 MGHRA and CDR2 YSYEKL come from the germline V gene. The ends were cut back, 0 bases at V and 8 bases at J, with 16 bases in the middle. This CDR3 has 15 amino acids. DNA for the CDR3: TGCGCCAGCAGCCAAGATTCTAGGACAGCGACAGGCTACACCTTC. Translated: CASSQDSRTATGYTF.

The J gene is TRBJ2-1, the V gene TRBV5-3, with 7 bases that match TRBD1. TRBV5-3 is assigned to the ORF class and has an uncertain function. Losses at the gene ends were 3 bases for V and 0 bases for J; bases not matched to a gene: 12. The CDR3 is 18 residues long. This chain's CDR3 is CARSWSGQVISSYNEQFF. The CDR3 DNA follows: TGTGCCAGAAGCTGGTCCGGACAGGTAATAAGCTCCTACAATGAGCAGTTCTTC.

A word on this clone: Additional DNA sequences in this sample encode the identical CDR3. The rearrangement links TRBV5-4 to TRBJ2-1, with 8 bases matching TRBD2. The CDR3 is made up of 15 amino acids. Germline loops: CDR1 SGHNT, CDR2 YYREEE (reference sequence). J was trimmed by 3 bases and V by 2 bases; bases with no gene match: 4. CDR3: CASSFPGTSYNEQFF. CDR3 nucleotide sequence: TGTGCCAGCAGCTTCCCTGGGACTAGCTACAATGAGCAGTTCTTC.

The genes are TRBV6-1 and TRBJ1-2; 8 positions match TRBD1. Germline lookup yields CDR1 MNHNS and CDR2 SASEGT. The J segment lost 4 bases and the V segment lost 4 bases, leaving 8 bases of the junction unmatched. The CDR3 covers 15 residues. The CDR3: CASSARTGMSYGYTF. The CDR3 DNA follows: TGTGCCAGCAGTGCCCGGACAGGGATGAGCTATGGCTACACCTTC.

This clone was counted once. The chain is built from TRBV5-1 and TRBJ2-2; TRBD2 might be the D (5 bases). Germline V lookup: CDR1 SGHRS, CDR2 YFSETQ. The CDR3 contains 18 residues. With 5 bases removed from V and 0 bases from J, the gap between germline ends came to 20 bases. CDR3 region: CASRASSVGGTNTGELFF. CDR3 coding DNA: TGCGCCAGCAGGGCCTCGAGCGTCGGAGGAACGAACACCGGGGAGCTGTTTTTT.

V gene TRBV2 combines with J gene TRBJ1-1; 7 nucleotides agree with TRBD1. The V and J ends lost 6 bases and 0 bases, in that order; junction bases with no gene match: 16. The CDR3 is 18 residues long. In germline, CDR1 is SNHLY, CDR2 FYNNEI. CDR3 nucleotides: TGTGCCAGCAGAGGCCTGGGACAGCCTATACGGGTGAACACTGAAGCTTTCTTT. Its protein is CASRGLGQPIRVNTEAFF.

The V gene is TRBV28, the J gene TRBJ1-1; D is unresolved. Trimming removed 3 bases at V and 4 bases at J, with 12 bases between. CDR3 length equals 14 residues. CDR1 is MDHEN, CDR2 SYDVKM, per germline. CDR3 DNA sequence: TGTGCCAGCAGTTTTAGTGTATCGGGCACTGAAGCTTTCTTT. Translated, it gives CASSFSVSGTEAFF. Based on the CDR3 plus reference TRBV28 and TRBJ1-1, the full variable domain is DVKVTQSSRYLVKRTGEKVFLECVQDMDHENMFWYRQDPGLGLRLIYFSYDVKMKEKGDIPEGYSVSREKKERFSLILESASTNQTSMYLCASSFSVSGTEAFFGQGTRLTVV.

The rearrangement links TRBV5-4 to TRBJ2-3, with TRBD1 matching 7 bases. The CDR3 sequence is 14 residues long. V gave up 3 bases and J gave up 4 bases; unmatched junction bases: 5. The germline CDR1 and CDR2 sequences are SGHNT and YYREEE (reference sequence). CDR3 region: CASSYDRVPDTQYF. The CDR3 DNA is TGTGCCAGCAGCTACGACAGGGTTCCAGATACGCAGTATTTT.

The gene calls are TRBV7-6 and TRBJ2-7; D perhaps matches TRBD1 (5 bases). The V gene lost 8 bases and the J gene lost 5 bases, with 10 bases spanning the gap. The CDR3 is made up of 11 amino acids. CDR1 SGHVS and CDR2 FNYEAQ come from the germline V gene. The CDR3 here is CASSPGNEQYF. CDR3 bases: TGTGCCAGCTCCCCAGGGAACGAGCAGTACTTC.

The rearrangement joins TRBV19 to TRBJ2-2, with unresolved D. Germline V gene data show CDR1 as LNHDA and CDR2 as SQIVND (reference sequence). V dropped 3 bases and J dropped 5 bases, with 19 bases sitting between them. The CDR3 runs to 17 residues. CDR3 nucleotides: TGTGCCAGTAGTATCCTCTCGTGGCGGATCCAGACCGGGGAGCTGTTTTTT. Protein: CASSILSWRIQTGELFF.

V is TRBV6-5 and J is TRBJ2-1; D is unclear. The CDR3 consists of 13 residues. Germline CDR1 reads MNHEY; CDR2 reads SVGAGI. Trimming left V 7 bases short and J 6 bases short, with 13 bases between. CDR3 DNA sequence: TGTGCCAGCAAATCCCCAGGTCTCAATGAGCAGTTCTTC. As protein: CASKSPGLNEQFF.

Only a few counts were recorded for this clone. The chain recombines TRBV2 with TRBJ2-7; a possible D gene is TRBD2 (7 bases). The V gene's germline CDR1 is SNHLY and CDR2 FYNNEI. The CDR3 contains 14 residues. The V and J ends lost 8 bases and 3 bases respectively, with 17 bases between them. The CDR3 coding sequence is TGTGCCAGCCTCGGGGGGCAATTAGACTACGAGCAGTACTTC. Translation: CASLGGQLDYEQYF.

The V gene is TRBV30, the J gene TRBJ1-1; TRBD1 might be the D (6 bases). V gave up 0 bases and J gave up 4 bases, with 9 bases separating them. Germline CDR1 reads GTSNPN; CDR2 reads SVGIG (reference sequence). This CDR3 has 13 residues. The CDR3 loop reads CAWSVFRGTEAFF. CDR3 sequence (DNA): TGTGCCTGGAGTGTTTTCAGGGGCACTGAAGCTTTCTTT. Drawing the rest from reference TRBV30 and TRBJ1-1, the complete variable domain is SQTIHQWPATLVQPVGSPLSLECTVEGTSNPNLYWYRQAAGRGLQLLFYSVGIGQISSEVPQNLSASRPQDRQFILSSKKLLLSDSGFYLCAWSVFRGTEAFFGQGTRLTVV.

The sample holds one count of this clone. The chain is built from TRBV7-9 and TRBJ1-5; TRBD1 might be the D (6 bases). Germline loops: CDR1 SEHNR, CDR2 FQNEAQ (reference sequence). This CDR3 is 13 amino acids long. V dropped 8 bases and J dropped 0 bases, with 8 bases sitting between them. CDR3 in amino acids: CASGTHSNQPQHF. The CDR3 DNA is TGTGCCAGCGGGACACATAGCAATCAGCCCCAGCATTTT.

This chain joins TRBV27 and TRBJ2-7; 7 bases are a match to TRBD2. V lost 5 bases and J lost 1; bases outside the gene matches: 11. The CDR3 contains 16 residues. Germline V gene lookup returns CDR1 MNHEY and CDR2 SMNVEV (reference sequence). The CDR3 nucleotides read TGTGCCAGCAGTCCGTCCGCGGGGGAGGAATCCTACGAGCAGTACTTC. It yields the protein CASSPSAGEESYEQYF.

The CDR3 DNA reads TGTGCCAGCTCATCTGGGACAGCTTCTTACTACGAGCAGTACTTC. Its translation is CASSSGTASYYEQYF. The chain couples TRBV18 to TRBJ2-7; 7 positions match TRBD1. V was pared by 5 bases and J by 3 bases, with 10 bases of the junction left unmatched. The CDR3 is made up of 15 amino acids. Germline lookup yields CDR1 KGHSH and CDR2 LQKENI.

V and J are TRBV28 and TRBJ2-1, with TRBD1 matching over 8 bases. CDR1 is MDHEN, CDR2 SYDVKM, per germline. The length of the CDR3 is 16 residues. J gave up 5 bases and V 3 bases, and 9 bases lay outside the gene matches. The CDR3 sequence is CASSFRLTGEDNEQFF. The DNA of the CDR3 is TGTGCCAGCAGTTTTCGGCTGACAGGGGAGGACAATGAGCAGTTCTTC.

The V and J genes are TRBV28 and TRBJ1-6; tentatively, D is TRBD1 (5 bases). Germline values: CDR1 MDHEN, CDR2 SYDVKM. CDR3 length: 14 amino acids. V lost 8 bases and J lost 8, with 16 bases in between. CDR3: CASPGLVWDSPLHF. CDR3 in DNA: TGTGCCAGCCCAGGGCTGGTTTGGGATTCACCCCTCCACTTT. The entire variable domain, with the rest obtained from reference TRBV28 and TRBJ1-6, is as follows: DVKVTQSSRYLVKRTGEKVFLECVQDMDHENMFWYRQDPGLGLRLIYFSYDVKMKEKGDIPEGYSVSREKKERFSLILESASTNQTSMYLCASPGLVWDSPLHFGNGTRLTVT.

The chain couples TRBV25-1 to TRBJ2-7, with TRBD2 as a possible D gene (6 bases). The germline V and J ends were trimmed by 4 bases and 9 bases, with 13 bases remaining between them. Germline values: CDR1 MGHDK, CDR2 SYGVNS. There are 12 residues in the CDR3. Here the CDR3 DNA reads TGTGCCAGCAGTGTTGGCGGGATTCGGCAGTACTTC. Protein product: CASSVGGIRQYF.

The CDR3: CASSRAAPSSGNTIYF. The CDR3 nucleotides read TGTGCCAGCAGTCGTGCCGCACCGAGCTCTGGAAACACCATATATTTT. The genes are TRBV7-9 and TRBJ1-3; D remains unclear. Germline V gene sequence: CDR1 SEHNR, CDR2 FQNEAQ (reference sequence). This CDR3 is 16 amino acids long. Trimming pared 6 bases from V and 0 bases from J, leaving 15 bases between. The full variable domain, rest sourced from reference TRBV7-9 and TRBJ1-3, is DTGVSQNPRHKITKRGQNVTFRCDPISEHNRLYWYRQTLGQGPEFLTYFQNEAQLEKSRLLSDRFSAERPKGSFSTLEIQRTEQGDSAMYLCASSRAAPSSGNTIYFGEGSWLTVV.

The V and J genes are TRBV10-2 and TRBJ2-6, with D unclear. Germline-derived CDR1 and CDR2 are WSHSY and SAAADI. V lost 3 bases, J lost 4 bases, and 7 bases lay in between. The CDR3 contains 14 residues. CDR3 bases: TGCGCCAGCAGTGACGGGCGCGGGGCCAACGTCCTGACTTTC. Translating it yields CASSDGRGANVLTF.

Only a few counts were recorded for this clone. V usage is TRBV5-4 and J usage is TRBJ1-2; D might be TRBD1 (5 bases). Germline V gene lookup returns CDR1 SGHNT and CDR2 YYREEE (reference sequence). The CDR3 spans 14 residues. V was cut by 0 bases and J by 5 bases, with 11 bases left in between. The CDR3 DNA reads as TGTGCCAGCAGCTTGGACAGGATCCAGTATGGCTACACCTTC. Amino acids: CASSLDRIQYGYTF. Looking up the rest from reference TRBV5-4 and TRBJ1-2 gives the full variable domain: ETGVTQSPTHLIKTRGQQVTLRCSSQSGHNTVSWYQQALGQGPQFIFQYYREEENGRGNFPPRFSGLQFPNYSSELNVNALELDDSALYLCASSLDRIQYGYTFGSGTRLTVV.